The present TCR beta chain was sequenced within a study of Graves' ophthalmopathy and Graves' hyperthyroidism. This clonotype appeared once. Its antigen is not known. Study-level points and caveats: Thyroid clonotypes that were expanded above 0.001 frequency mostly also appeared in blood.

Per the germline V gene, CDR1 is SQVTM and CDR2 is ANQGSEA. This CDR3 has 15 amino acids. V shed 4 bases and J shed 1 base, with 16 bases lying between them. Amplification of TCR beta CDR3 regions used RNA transcripts. A first-round RT-PCR used HTBI primers, followed by a second-round multiplex PCR. MiXCR, applied by TCRdb to the multiplex PCR reads, yields one record per CDR3 protein. The sample consists of hundreds of thousands of distinct CDR3 sequences, roughly 20% of them appearing once. This TCR was recovered from a woman aged 18-29 years with stable Graves' hyperthyroidism. Some clones in this sample may be carry-over from other donors' samples. V is TRBV29-1 and J is TRBJ1-1; no clear D gene. The sequenced sample consisted of peripheral blood. CDR3 sequence (DNA): TGCAGCGTTGGAGAGGTGGTTGAGTGGAACACTGAAGCTTTCTTT. This translates into CSVGEVVEWNTEAFF. The entire variable domain, with the rest obtained from reference TRBV29-1 and TRBJ1-1, is as follows: SAVISQKPSRDICQRGTSLTIQCQVDSQVTMMFWYRQQPGQSLTLIATANQGSEATYESGFVIDKFPISRPNLTFSTLTVSNMSPEDSSIYLCSVGEVVEWNTEAFFGQGTRLTVV.